These T cell receptor beta chains were read from a single sample in a study of blood T cell repertoires in COVID-19. Using immunoSEQ multiplex PCR, the repertoire was profiled, and TCRdb retains in-frame clones only, with some absent. This sample yields approximately 260,000 clones, of which more than 60% are seen a single time; approximately 4% belongs to the top ten. The sequenced material came from peripheral blood. The receptors were sampled from a woman aged 35 to 49 with active or convalescent COVID-19. Both conserved end residues are part of each CDR3. D genes are given only for firm matches. For some rows the clone size is stated as once, few or many, or as a class when expanded; others skip it.

D gene | J gene | clone size | V gene | CDR3 DNA | CDR3 protein
TRBD1 | TRBJ1-2 | once | TRBV6-6 | TGTGCCAGCAGTGCCCGGACAGGGGGGCATGGCTACACCTTC | CASSARTGGHGYTF
NA | TRBJ1-2 | NA | TRBV5-1 | TGCGCCAGCAGTCATATTCCAGGGGTTTATGATAGCTACACCTTC | CASSHIPGVYDSYTF
NA | TRBJ1-1 | NA | TRBV5-4 | TGTGCCAGCAGCTGGAGAAACACTGAAGCTTTCTTT | CASSWRNTEAFF
TRBD1 | TRBJ1-6 | once | TRBV30 | TGTGCCTGGAGCTGGACAGGGAATAATTCACCCCTCCACTTT | CAWSWTGNNSPLHF
NA | TRBJ1-6 | NA | TRBV3-1/TRBV3-2 | TGTGCCAGCAGCCAAGTGGTCCTTCTAAATTCACCCCTCCACTTT | CASSQVVLLNSPLHF
NA | TRBJ1-4 | NA | TRBV5-1 | TGCGCCAGCAGCCCCACAGGGAATGCTAATGAAAAACTGTTTTTT | CASSPTGNANEKLFF
TRBD1 | TRBJ1-6 | NA | TRBV15 | TGTGCCACCAGCAGAGAAGGGGGCGGTTCACCCCTCCACTTT | CATSREGGGSPLHF
TRBD2 | TRBJ2-7 | NA | TRBV28 | TGTGCCAGCAGAACGACTAGCGGCTACGAGCAGTACTTC | CASRTTSGYEQYF
NA | TRBJ1-5 | NA | TRBV12-3/TRBV12-4 | TGTGCCAGCAGTTTAGGAGGGGGGCCCCAGCATTTT | CASSLGGGPQHF
TRBD2 | TRBJ2-3 | NA | TRBV7-2 | TGTGCCAGCAGCTTAGTAGCGGGGGGAAGTAATACGCAGTATTTT | CASSLVAGGSNTQYF
NA | TRBJ1-2 | NA | TRBV28 | TGTGCCAGCAGTCTCGGTGGTCGGGGATCCTATGGCTACACCTTC | CASSLGGRGSYGYTF
TRBD1 | TRBJ2-3 | NA | TRBV24-1 | TGTGCCACCAGTGACATGCAGGGGGCTAAAGATACGCAGTATTTT | CATSDMQGAKDTQYF
TRBD1 | TRBJ2-1 | few | TRBV28 | TGTGCCAGCAGTAGTTTCGGACAGGGGGCGTACAATGAGCAGTTCTTC | CASSSFGQGAYNEQFF
TRBD1 | TRBJ1-2 | NA | TRBV27 | TGTGCCAGCAGTAATCGACAGGGGATAGACTATGGCTACACCTTC | CASSNRQGIDYGYTF
NA | TRBJ1-3 | NA | TRBV3-1/TRBV3-2 | TGTGCCAGCAGCCCCACCCAGGGAAGCTCTGGAAACACCATATATTTT | CASSPTQGSSGNTIYF
TRBD1 | TRBJ1-1 | NA | TRBV3-1/TRBV3-2 | TGTGCCAGCAGTCGGACAGGGGGGACTGAAGCTTTCTTT | CASSRTGGTEAFF
NA | TRBJ2-1 | NA | TRBV7-3 | TGTGCCAGCAGCTTAGTAACGGGCGGGGCCTACAATGAGCAGTTCTTC | CASSLVTGGAYNEQFF
NA | TRBJ1-5 | NA | TRBV15 | TGTGCCACCAGCAGAGATTCAGGGAATAGCAATCAGCCCCAGCATTTT | CATSRDSGNSNQPQHF
TRBD2 | TRBJ2-5 | NA | TRBV5-1 | TGCGCCAGCTTTAGGGGACTAGCGGGGGTTAGAGCGGAGACCCAGTACTTC | CASFRGLAGVRAETQYF
NA | TRBJ1-1 | NA | TRBV10-3 | TGTGCCGTAAAAGATCAGGGCACTGAAGCTTTCTTT | CAVKDQGTEAFF
TRBD2 | TRBJ2-6 | NA | TRBV3-1/TRBV3-2 | TGTGCCAGCAGCCAGTTCGGCGGGGGTAGGACCTCTGGGGCCAACGTCCTGACTTTC | CASSQFGGGRTSGANVLTF
TRBD2 | TRBJ2-1 | once | TRBV2 | TGTGCCGGATCGATGCGGGGGGACTCCTACAATGAGCAGTTCTTC | CAGSMRGDSYNEQFF
NA | TRBJ1-6 | NA | TRBV27 | TGTGCCAGCAGCCAGAGGACAGATAATTCACCCCTCCACTTT | CASSQRTDNSPLHF
NA | TRBJ1-2 | NA | TRBV5-6 | TGTGCCAGCAGCTTCCAGGGCGGGGGAAGGTACACCTTC | CASSFQGGGRYTF
NA | TRBJ1-6 | NA | TRBV11-2 | TGTGCCAGCAGCCCCGACAGAAATTCACCCCTCCACTTT | CASSPDRNSPLHF
TRBD2 | TRBJ2-2 | NA | TRBV5-1 | TGCGCCAGCAGCCCCACCCTTGCGGGAGAATACCACCGGGGAGCTGTTTTT | CASSPTLAGEYHRGAVF
NA | TRBJ1-2 | NA | TRBV15 | TGTGCCACCAGCCCAAACAGGGTGGGGTTTTATGGCTACACCTTC | CATSPNRVGFYGYTF
TRBD1 | TRBJ2-2 | NA | TRBV5-4 | TGTGCCAGCAGCTTGGCTTCAGGGGGCTCGAACACCGGGGAGCTGTTTTTT | CASSLASGGSNTGELFF
TRBD1 | TRBJ1-2 | NA | TRBV5-1 | TGCGCCAGCAGCTTGACGACAGGGCGCTACACCTTC | CASSLTTGRYTF
TRBD2 | TRBJ2-2 | NA | TRBV27 | TGTGCCAGCAGTTTACAAAGCGGGGGCTACACCGGGGAGCTGTTTTTT | CASSLQSGGYTGELFF
TRBD1 | TRBJ2-5 | NA | TRBV6-5 | TGTGCCAGCAGCAAGGGACAGCGCATGGAGACCCAGTACTTC | CASSKGQRMETQYF
TRBD2 | TRBJ2-3 | NA | TRBV5-1 | TGCGCCAGCAGCCTGGGAATTCGCACGACTAGCGGCACAGATACGCAGTATTTT | CASSLGIRTTSGTDTQYF
NA | TRBJ2-7 | NA | TRBV14 | TGTGCCAGCAGCCCGGACGGGGGGTACTTC | CASSPDGGYF
NA | TRBJ1-6 | NA | TRBV9 | TGTGCCAGCAGCCCTAGGGGGGGGAGCTCACCCCTCCACTTT | CASSPRGGSSPLHF
NA | TRBJ2-5 | NA | TRBV20-1 | TGCAGTGCTAGTGGGGCTCCGCTAAGCCAAGAGACCCAGTACTTC | CSASGAPLSQETQYF
TRBD2 | TRBJ2-1 | NA | TRBV5-1 | TGCGCCAGCAGCTCTTTAGCGGGGGCCAAACGAAATGAGCAGTTCTTC | CASSSLAGAKRNEQFF
NA | TRBJ2-5 | NA | TRBV28 | TGTGCCAGCACCACATATGCGGGGGCGGTCGAGACCCAGTACTTC | CASTTYAGAVETQYF
NA | TRBJ2-7 | NA | TRBV6-5 | TGTGCCAGCACCAGCAATCTGTGGCAGGCCTGGCAGTACTTC | CASTSNLWQAWQYF
NA | TRBJ1-5 | few | TRBV7-9 | TGTGCCAGCAGCCCGAGCGGGGCAGGGCATAATCAGCCCCAGCATTTT | CASSPSGAGHNQPQHF
TRBD1 | TRBJ1-5 | NA | TRBV6-5 | TGTGCCAGCAGCTGGGACAGGCCTAATCAGCCCCAGCATTTT | CASSWDRPNQPQHF
NA | TRBJ2-6 | NA | TRBV5-1 | TGCGCCAGCAGCTTGGTGGGGGCAGCCGGGGCCAACGTCCTGACTTTC | CASSLVGAAGANVLTF
NA | TRBJ1-6 | NA | TRBV11-2 | TGTGCCAGCAGCCCCGGACAGTACGGTTCACCCCTCCACTTT | CASSPGQYGSPLHF